One and the same sample provided the 8 T cell receptor beta chains below, sequenced in a study of T cells in Graves' hyperthyroidism and ophthalmopathy (dated by TCRdb to about 2019). Preparation of the library involved multiplex PCR. Sequencer: Illumina HiSeq 2000. TCR beta CDR3 regions were amplified from RNA transcripts. For the first round of RT-PCR on the TCR CDR3, the HTBI primer set was used together with the Qiagen OneStep RT-PCR kit. The public reads were quality trimmed at Q25 with fastp and then assembled into clones with MiXCR by TCRdb, keeping productive beta chains. Each CDR3 protein gets just one entry, which takes the most common genes and DNA from the rows behind it. The sample table contains around 350,000 distinct CDR3 sequences; only one count was recorded for approximately 19% of them. The ten most abundant clones make up roughly 3.5% of the sample. Material for sequencing was blood. The receptors shown here come from a woman aged 18-29 years with Graves' hyperthyroidism.

Ten or more counts support this clonotype. The chain uses TRBV11-1 and TRBJ2-5, with D unclear. V shed 1 base and J shed 1 base, with 7 bases lying between them. The germline CDR1 and CDR2 sequences are SGHAT and FQDESV (reference sequence). The CDR3 covers 14 residues. The CDR3 reads CASSLEEAQETQYF. As DNA, the CDR3 is TGTGCCAGCAGCTTAGAAGAGGCCCAAGAGACCCAGTACTTC.

This clonotype was seen at least ten times. The gene calls are TRBV5-1 and TRBJ1-1; D ambiguous. V was cut by 1 base and J by 4 bases, with 14 bases left in between. The CDR3 contains 15 residues. From germline, CDR1 is SGHRS and CDR2 YFSETQ. The CDR3 reads CASSLYPQLGTEAFF. As DNA, the CDR3 is TGCGCCAGCAGCTTGTACCCCCAACTGGGCACTGAAGCTTTCTTT.

This clonotype was recorded many times. This chain connects TRBV10-2 to TRBJ2-7; D ambiguous. Germline CDR1 and CDR2: WSHSY and SAAADI. The CDR3 length is 12 residues. The ends were cut back, 2 bases at V and 9 bases at J, with 11 bases in the middle. The CDR3 reads CASSEARMAQYF. The CDR3 DNA follows: TGCGCCAGCAGTGAGGCGAGGATGGCGCAGTACTTC.

This clonotype was detected ten times or more. The chain employs TRBV19 and TRBJ2-7; the D is unclear. V was pared by 3 bases and J by 0 bases, with 9 bases between. Germline CDR1 LNHDA, CDR2 SQIVND (reference sequence). There are 14 residues in the CDR3. CDR3 DNA sequence: TGTGCCAGTAGTATGGGTCAGAACTCCTACGAGCAGTACTTC. It yields the protein CASSMGQNSYEQYF. The full variable domain, its missing parts supplied by reference TRBV19 and TRBJ2-7, is DGGITQSPKYLFRKEGQNVTLSCEQNLNHDAMYWYRQDPGQGLRLIYYSQIVNDFQKGDIAEGYSVSREKKESFPLTVTSAQKNPTAFYLCASSMGQNSYEQYFGPGTRLTVT.

The sample holds many counts of this clonotype. The chain links TRBV6-2 or TRBV6-3 to TRBJ1-6; D is undetermined. CDR3 size: 13 residues. Trimming took 6 bases from V and 7 from J, leaving 10 bases between them. Germline CDR1 reads MNHEY; CDR2 reads SVGEGT. CDR3: CASRIRANSPLHF. The CDR3 DNA follows: TGTGCCAGCAGAATCCGGGCGAATTCACCCCTCCACTTT.

This clonotype has at least ten counts. The chain uses TRBV11-2 and TRBJ2-7; tentative D call: TRBD2 (6 bases). The CDR3 covers 15 residues. CDR1 is SGHAT and CDR2 is FQNNGV in the germline V gene. Trimming removed 4 bases from V and 3 bases from J, with 16 bases in between. The CDR3, as DNA: TGTGCCAGCAGCTCCGGGGGAATCGGTTACTACGAGCAGTACTTC. This encodes CASSSGGIGYYEQYF.

A word on this clonotype: This clone may be a read error of a much larger clone one base away. The chain is built from TRBV7-2 and TRBJ1-1, with D possibly matching TRBD1 (5 bases). The length of the CDR3 is 13 residues. V was pared by 4 bases and J by 4 bases, with 10 bases between. CDR1 and CDR2 (germline): SGHTA, FQGNSA. CDR3 region: CASSSHRSTEAFF. CDR3 sequence (DNA): TGTGCCAGCAGCTCACACAGGAGCACTGAAGCTTTCTTT.

This clonotype was observed at least ten times. The chain joins TRBV20-1 to TRBJ1-2, with a tentative D call TRBD1 (5 bases). With 3 bases removed from V and 0 bases from J, the gap between germline ends came to 20 bases. Germline values: CDR1 DFQATT, CDR2 SNEGSKA (reference sequence). CDR3 length equals 17 residues. The CDR3 DNA reads as TGCAGTGCTAGTCTCCAGGAGTGGACAAGCTCTAACTATGGCTACACCTTC. As protein: CSASLQEWTSSNYGYTF.